The rows below give T cell receptor beta chains drawn from one sample of a study of blood T cells in healthy people across ages. TCRdb recomputed calls from the 5' RACE reads with MiXCR, one row per CDR3 protein. The table lists fewer than 2,000,000 distinct CDR3 sequences, 39% of them singletons, with around 23% in the top ten. The sample taken for sequencing was blood. These TCRs come from a human donor in good health. CDR3s include the opening cysteine and the closing phenylalanine or tryptophan. A D gene is named only where the DNA matches it firmly. The listing skips clone size in some rows; elsewhere it reads once, few, many or a size class.

- | TRBJ2-1 | TRBV7-9 | - | TGTGCCAGCAGCCCCCTCGGGGGAAAGCAGTTCTTC | CASSPLGGKQFF
- | TRBJ2-3 | TRBV20-1 | TRBD2 | TGCAGTGCCGTAAGCGGGATTAGCACAGATACGCAGTATTTT | CSAVSGISTDTQYF
- | TRBJ2-1 | TRBV4-1 | TRBD1 | TGCGCCAGCAGCCGACAGGGTTGGTATGAGCAGTTCTTC | CASSRQGWYEQFF
- | TRBJ1-3 | TRBV7-2 | - | TGTGCCAGCAGCGTAGTACCGGGCTCTGGAAACACCATATATTTT | CASSVVPGSGNTIYF
few | TRBJ2-7 | TRBV6-1 | - | TGTGCCAGCAGTGAAGCCGGAGACGGACCCTACGAGCAGTACTTC | CASSEAGDGPYEQYF
- | TRBJ2-2 | TRBV5-1 | - | TGCGCCAGCAGCTTGGTGCAGGGGATGGCCGGGGAGCTGTTTTTT | CASSLVQGMAGELFF
few | TRBJ2-4 | TRBV5-1 | TRBD1 | TGCGCCAGTAGCATAGGACAGGGCGAACTAAACATTCAGTACTTC | CASSIGQGELNIQYF
many | TRBJ2-7 | TRBV25-1 | TRBD1 | TGTGCCAGCAGTGGACAGGGTTCCTACGAGCAGTACTTC | CASSGQGSYEQYF
- | TRBJ2-5 | TRBV20-1 | TRBD2 | TGCAGTGCTAGGACTAGCAGGGATGTGACCCAGTACTTC | CSARTSRDVTQYF
- | TRBJ2-4 | TRBV6-5 | TRBD2 | TGTGCCAGCGGCCCTAGCGGGGGGATTGTATCCTACGAGCAGTGCTTC | CASGPSGGIVSYEQCF
many | TRBJ1-2 | TRBV12-3/TRBV12-4 | - | TGTGCCAGCAGTTCTGCTTTGGGCGGGAACTATGGCTACACCTTC | CASSSALGGNYGYTF
- | TRBJ2-5 | TRBV7-2 | - | TGTGCCAGCAGCATACGGGGGGCTCTAAAGGCAGAGACCCAGTACTTC | CASSIRGALKAETQYF
few | TRBJ2-5 | TRBV4-3 | - | TGCGCCAGCAGTCGCTTCCGGGGCGAGGGGGGAGGAGAGACCCAGTACTTC | CASSRFRGEGGGETQYF
- | TRBJ1-2 | TRBV9 | - | TGTGCCAGCAGCGTACACTTCAATTCTGCCGAGTACACCTTC | CASSVHFNSAEYTF
- | TRBJ2-1 | TRBV4-3 | - | TGCGCCAGCAGCCAAGATCATCCGGTAGACAATGAGCAGTTCTTC | CASSQDHPVDNEQFF
- | TRBJ2-3 | TRBV20-1 | - | TGCAGTGCTAGAGGCCTACTGGCGGGGGCTGGAGATACGCAGTATTTT | CSARGLLAGAGDTQYF
- | TRBJ2-1 | TRBV19 | TRBD2 | TGTGCCAGTAGTATAGATCAAGGGACTAAAAATGAGCAGTTCTTC | CASSIDQGTKNEQFF
- | TRBJ2-5 | TRBV29-1 | TRBD1 | TGCAGCGTTGGTAGGGTGGACAGGTTCCAAGAGACCCAGTACTTC | CSVGRVDRFQETQYF
- | TRBJ2-7 | TRBV28 | TRBD1 | TGTGCCAGCACCTCAAGGGGGCCTACCTACGAGCAGTACTTC | CASTSRGPTYEQYF
once | TRBJ2-1 | TRBV5-1 | TRBD2 | TGCGCCAGCAGCTTAGGCGGGAGGGCCAATGAGCAGTTCTTC | CASSLGGRANEQFF
few | TRBJ1-1 | TRBV20-1 | - | TGCAGTGCTAGAAGGGGTTCCCCTTCTGAAGCTTTCTTT | CSARRGSPSEAFF
few | TRBJ2-1 | TRBV6-4 | TRBD1 | TGTGCCAGCAGAGGACAGGGGGCGTCTTTAACTGAGCAGTTCTTC | CASRGQGASLTEQFF
few | TRBJ2-3 | TRBV6-1 | TRBD2 | TGTGCCAGCAATCAGGTTGGGCTAGCGGTTAGCACAGATACGCAGTATTTT | CASNQVGLAVSTDTQYF
few | TRBJ1-2 | TRBV29-1 | TRBD1 | TGCAGCGTTGGGGGGACAGGGGACAACTATGGCTACACCTTC | CSVGGTGDNYGYTF
- | TRBJ2-7 | TRBV5-1 | TRBD1 | TGCGCCAGCAGCGAGGACAGGAAGTCCTACGAGCAGTACTTC | CASSEDRKSYEQYF
- | TRBJ2-5 | TRBV7-2 | TRBD2 | TGTGCCAGCAGCTTTCAAGGCGGGGGCCAAGAGACCCAGTACTTC | CASSFQGGGQETQYF
- | TRBJ2-5 | TRBV16 | - | TGTGCCAGCAGCCAATCGCCCCTAGAGACCCAGTACTTC | CASSQSPLETQYF
- | TRBJ2-1 | TRBV6-1 | TRBD2 | TGTGCCAGCAGCGGACTAGCGGGATCCCTAAGCTCCTACAATGAGCAGTTCTTC | CASSGLAGSLSSYNEQFF
many | TRBJ2-6 | TRBV7-3 | - | TGTGCCAGCTGGGACGCTGGGGCCAACGTCCTGACTTTC | CASWDAGANVLTF
- | TRBJ2-1 | TRBV6-2/TRBV6-3 | - | TGTGCCAGCACCGATCGTGGGGGGCGTGAGGCCTACAATGAGCAGTTCTTC | CASTDRGGREAYNEQFF
- | TRBJ1-5 | TRBV2 | TRBD1 | TGTGCCAGCAGTGTTCCCGGGACAGGGGGATCGAGGAATCAGCCCCAGCATTTT | CASSVPGTGGSRNQPQHF
- | TRBJ2-5 | TRBV7-8 | - | TGTGCCAGCAGCCCCAGGTTGGGGGGCCAAGAGACCCAGTACTTC | CASSPRLGGQETQYF
- | TRBJ2-7 | TRBV28 | TRBD2 | TGTGCCAGCAGTTTGGTGGGAGGGCCCGGTTGGGAGCAGTACTTC | CASSLVGGPGWEQYF
few | TRBJ1-2 | TRBV9 | - | TGTGCCAGCAGCCCCCGGGACGAGGTCCCGTATGGCTACACCTTC | CASSPRDEVPYGYTF
once | TRBJ2-3 | TRBV7-2 | - | TGTGCCAGCAGCTTAGTTAGGGTAAACACAGATACGCAGTATTTT | CASSLVRVNTDTQYF
few | TRBJ2-5 | TRBV5-6 | - | TGTGCCAGCAGCTTGATCCAGGGCTCTTATCGGGAGACCCAGTACTTC | CASSLIQGSYRETQYF
- | TRBJ2-1 | TRBV5-8 | - | TGTGCCAGCAGCCCGAAAAGGGTTAGCTCCTACAATGAGCAGTTCTTC | CASSPKRVSSYNEQFF
- | TRBJ1-5 | TRBV15 | - | TGTGCCACCAGCGGACTAAAGCAGCCCCAGCATTTT | CATSGLKQPQHF
few | TRBJ1-1 | TRBV12-3/TRBV12-4 | - | TGTGCCAGCAGCTCGTTGACGGCCTCCGTAGCTTTCTTT | CASSSLTASVAFF
- | TRBJ2-7 | TRBV14 | - | TGTGCCAGCAGCCAGGGGAAGGAGGGCTCCTACGAGCAGTACTTC | CASSQGKEGSYEQYF